This TCR beta chain is drawn from a study of response to subunit inactivated influenza vaccine. Study results and limitations: It was the authors' suggestion that each seasonal influenza vaccination recruits few new T cells.

TCRdb reprocessed the RT-PCR reads with MiXCR, giving one entry per CDR3 protein. The sample lists about 580,000 distinct CDR3 sequences, about 15% occurring once. Germline V CDR1 and CDR2: MGHDK, SYGVNS. Trimming removed 2 bases from V and 2 bases from J; junction bases left unmatched: 3. This CDR3 spans 14 amino acids. A word on this clonotype: Antigen specificity is unknown.

This chain joins TRBV25-1 and TRBJ2-7, with TRBD1 identical over 7 bases. The material sequenced was PBMCs from blood, taken less than 13 days after vaccination. This sequence was found in a man in his fifties who received an inactivated influenza vaccine. CDR3 loop: CASSETDRTYEQYF. The CDR3 coding sequence is TGTGCCAGCAGTGAAACGGACAGGACCTACGAGCAGTACTTC.